Each of the 8 T cell receptor beta chains below was sequenced from the same sample in a study of blood T cell repertoires in COVID-19. Using immunoSEQ multiplex PCR, the repertoire was profiled, and TCRdb retains in-frame clones only, with some absent. Among about 150,000 clones listed, 80% to 90% were seen once. Sample: peripheral blood. The receptors stem from a woman in her forties or fifties in a cohort sampled during active or convalescent COVID-19.

The genes are TRBV6-6 and TRBJ2-3; TRBD2 aligns across 9 bases. V was pared by 6 bases and J by 7 bases, with 11 bases of the junction left unmatched. CDR3 size: 15 residues. Germline lookup yields CDR1 MNHNY and CDR2 SVGAGI (reference sequence). The DNA for the CDR3 is TGTGCCAGCAGGGATAGCGGGGGTGCTGGGCATACGCAGTATTTT. Translated, it gives CASRDSGGAGHTQYF.

The chain couples TRBV2 to TRBJ1-2, with 7 nucleotides matching TRBD1. The germline V gene has CDR1 SNHLY and CDR2 FYNNEI. After removal of 4 bases from V and 2 bases from J, the junction contained 1 base not matched to a gene. CDR3 length: 13 amino acids. The CDR3 loop is CASSGDSNYGYTF. CDR3 nucleotides: TGTGCCAGCAGTGGGGACAGCAACTATGGCTACACCTTC.

The chain employs TRBV5-1 and TRBJ2-1, with 9 bases identical to TRBD2. CDR1 SGHRS and CDR2 YFSETQ come from the germline V gene. Trimming took 4 bases from V and 5 from J; bases not matched to a gene: 4. There are 14 residues in the CDR3. Here the CDR3 reads CASSPAGGNNEQFF. For the CDR3, the DNA is TGCGCCAGCAGCCCAGCGGGGGGCAACAATGAGCAGTTCTTC.

This clone was observed a handful of times. The V call is TRBV2, the J call TRBJ1-1, with a weak D call TRBD1 (6 bases). Germline V CDR1 and CDR2: SNHLY, FYNNEI. The CDR3 loop spans 14 amino acids. With 4 bases removed from V and 10 bases from J, the gap between germline ends came to 19 bases. The CDR3 DNA sequence: TGTGCCAGCAGTGGGCAACGCCGGACAGAGGGAGCTTTCTTT. Translated, it gives CASSGQRRTEGAFF.

V is TRBV19 and J is TRBJ2-3; 7 bases map to TRBD1. With V trimmed by 0 bases and J by 0 bases, 12 bases remained unmatched. CDR1 is LNHDA and CDR2 is SQIVND in the germline V gene (reference sequence). The CDR3 is 19 residues long. The CDR3 DNA sequence: TGTGCCAGTAGTATAGAGGCGACAGGGTCTCTGGGGAGCACAGATACGCAGTATTTT. Translated: CASSIEATGSLGSTDTQYF.

This chain joins TRBV6-5 and TRBJ1-4; 11 bases match TRBD1. The CDR3 runs to 15 residues. J gave up 8 bases and V 2 bases, and 4 bases lay outside the gene matches. Looked up from germline, CDR1 is MNHEY and CDR2 is SVGAGI. Written as DNA, the CDR3 is TGTGCCAGCAGTTACCCGGGACAGGGGGAGGAAAAACTGTTTTTT. Encoded protein: CASSYPGQGEEKLFF.

V and J are TRBV28 and TRBJ1-5; TRBD1 matches 8 bases. The V and J ends lost 6 bases and 4 bases, in that order; junction bases with no gene match: 11. The CDR3 length is 16 residues. In germline, CDR1 is MDHEN, CDR2 SYDVKM. The CDR3 loop reads CASRSGGGSWNQPQHF. The CDR3 coding sequence is TGTGCCAGCAGGTCAGGGGGCGGCTCGTGGAATCAGCCCCAGCATTTT.

The chain is built from TRBV20-1 and TRBJ1-1; the D is unclear. Trimming pared 4 bases from V and 3 bases from J, leaving 6 bases between. CDR1 is DFQATT, CDR2 SNEGSKA, per germline (reference sequence). The CDR3 is made up of 11 amino acids. CDR3 in DNA: TGCAGTGCTAAGAGCTACACTGAAGCTTTCTTT. It yields the protein CSAKSYTEAFF.